One sample yielded the 13 T cell receptor beta chains listed below, sequenced in a study of early T cells in non-severe SARS-CoV-2 infection. TCRdb reprocessed the 5' RACE reads via MiXCR and lists one record per CDR3 protein. The table lists tens of thousands of distinct CDR3 sequences, around 13% of them singletons. The sample consisted of whole blood. Receptors were obtained from an adult who was a healthcare worker with PCR-confirmed SARS-CoV-2 infection or an uninfected control (not recorded which).

The genes are TRBV11-2 and TRBJ2-1; 7 bases line up with TRBD2. CDR1 and CDR2 from the germline V gene are SGHAT and FQNNGV. The J segment lost 3 bases and the V segment lost 1 base, leaving 6 bases of the junction unmatched. The CDR3 runs to 16 residues. The CDR3 DNA reads as TGTGCCAGCAGCTTAGGCGTCGAGCGGGGCTACAATGAGCAGTTCTTC. Its protein product is CASSLGVERGYNEQFF. Combining the CDR3 with reference TRBV11-2 and TRBJ2-1 gives the whole variable domain EAGVAQSPRYKIIEKRQSVAFWCNPISGHATLYWYQQILGQGPKLLIQFQNNGVVDDSQLPKDRFSAERLKGVDSTLKIQPAKLEDSAVYLCASSLGVERGYNEQFFGPGTRLTVL.

There are many counts of this clonotype. The chain combines TRBV19 with TRBJ2-3, with TRBD2 matching 9 bases. The CDR3 spans 17 residues. V shed 0 bases, J shed 3 bases, and the junction held 7 bases outside the gene matches. CDR1 and CDR2 from the germline V gene are LNHDA and SQIVND (reference sequence). The CDR3 bases are TGTGCCAGTAGTATAGATGGGGCGGGAGGGCCGACAGATACGCAGTATTTT. Translated: CASSIDGAGGPTDTQYF.

This clonotype has at least ten counts. The V call is TRBV29-1, the J call TRBJ2-3, with 16 bases identical to TRBD2. Germline CDR1 and CDR2: SQVTM and ANQGSEA. With V trimmed by 6 bases and J by 3 bases, 9 bases remained unmatched. The CDR3 extends over 17 amino acids. The CDR3 region has the DNA TGCAGCGTGGGCGGGACTAGCGGGAGGGCGAAGACAGATACGCAGTATTTT. Protein: CSVGGTSGRAKTDTQYF.

The V gene is TRBV7-8, the J gene TRBJ2-5; TRBD2 aligns across 7 bases. This CDR3 contains 15 residues. The ends lost 1 base at V and 2 bases at J; junction bases unmatched: 4. Germline values: CDR1 SGHVS, CDR2 FQNEAQ. CDR3 sequence (DNA): TGTGCCAGCAGCTTAGTGGGGGGGAGGCAAGAGACCCAGTACTTC. It encodes CASSLVGGRQETQYF.

This clonotype was observed at least ten times. J is TRBJ2-5 and V is TRBV20-1; 7 bases align to TRBD1. The CDR3 covers 16 residues. V was pared by 1 base and J by 5 bases, with 13 bases of the junction left unmatched. The germline gives CDR1 DFQATT, CDR2 SNEGSKA (reference sequence). CDR3 DNA sequence: TGCAGTGCTAGAGGAACCGAGGGGGCATCAGCGGAGACCCAGTACTTC. It codes for CSARGTEGASAETQYF.

This clonotype was detected a few times. This sequence joins TRBV20-1 and TRBJ2-1; D could derive from TRBD1 or TRBD2 (5 bases each). The germline V gene encodes CDR1 DFQATT and CDR2 SNEGSKA (reference sequence). The CDR3 consists of 15 residues. V dropped 0 bases and J dropped 3 bases, with 12 bases sitting between them. CDR3 sequence reads: CSARDKRGHYNEQFF. CDR3 nucleotide sequence: TGCAGTGCTAGAGATAAACGGGGCCACTACAATGAGCAGTTCTTC.

The chain employs TRBV6-6 and TRBJ1-5; D gene unclear. The CDR3 is made up of 14 amino acids. CDR1 is MNHNY, CDR2 SVGAGI, per germline (reference sequence). V lost 2 bases to trimming and J lost 1 base, with 6 bases between them. The CDR3 here is CASSYASSNQPQHF. CDR3 sequence (DNA): TGTGCCAGCAGTTACGCCAGCAGCAATCAGCCCCAGCATTTT.

This sequence joins TRBV29-1 and TRBJ2-2; TRBD1 matches at 11 bases. The CDR3 has 14 residues. V dropped 4 bases and J dropped 4; count of bases not matched to a gene: 2. Germline V gives CDR1 SQVTM, CDR2 ANQGSEA. The CDR3 spells CSVVGTGGTGELFF. CDR3 bases: TGCAGCGTTGTCGGGACAGGGGGCACCGGGGAGCTGTTTTTT.

In this sample, this clonotype turned up many times. The J gene is TRBJ1-2, the V gene TRBV20-1, with a tentative D call TRBD1 (6 bases). CDR3 length equals 12 residues. V lost 2 bases to trimming and J lost 3 bases, with 7 bases between them. Per the germline V gene, CDR1 is DFQATT and CDR2 is SNEGSKA (reference sequence). CDR3 residues: CSARNRDYGYTF. In DNA, the CDR3 is TGCAGTGCTAGAAACAGGGACTATGGCTACACCTTC.

This clonotype has just a few counts. The chain uses TRBV3-1 and TRBJ1-2; a weak D match, TRBD1 (5 bases). Germline V gene sequence: CDR1 LGHDT, CDR2 YNNKEL (reference sequence). The CDR3 is 13 residues long. Trimming removed 1 base from V and 7 bases from J, with 10 bases in between. The CDR3: CASSQGPTVGYTF. In DNA form, the CDR3 reads TGTGCCAGCAGCCAAGGGCCGACAGTTGGCTACACCTTC.

Only a few counts were recorded for this clonotype. The chain uses TRBV12-3 or TRBV12-4 and TRBJ2-7; 13 bases map to TRBD2. V lost 7 bases to trimming and J lost 3 bases; unmatched junction nucleotides: 18. This CDR3 has 19 residues. In nucleotides, the CDR3 is TGTGCCAGCACCCGAAGAGTACCGGGACTAGCGGGACTCAACTACGAGCAGTACTTC. This gives the protein CASTRRVPGLAGLNYEQYF.

This rearrangement joins TRBV4-2 to TRBJ2-3; the match to TRBD1 covers 8 bases. The CDR3 contains 15 residues. V trimming: 6 bases; J trimming: 1 base; junction bases outside the gene matches: 6. Germline V gene data show CDR1 as LGHNA and CDR2 as YNFKEQ. The CDR3 coding sequence is TGTGCCAGCAGGTGGACAGGGAGACGCACAGATACGCAGTATTTT. It specifies CASRWTGRRTDTQYF.

This clonotype was seen repeatedly, ten times or more. This chain joins TRBV12-3 or TRBV12-4 and TRBJ2-1; D not certain. Trimming removed 0 bases from V and 5 bases from J, with 11 bases in between. The CDR3 sequence is 15 residues long. Here the CDR3 reads CASSLAGDPHNEQFF. The CDR3 DNA reads TGTGCCAGCAGTTTAGCGGGTGATCCTCACAATGAGCAGTTCTTC.